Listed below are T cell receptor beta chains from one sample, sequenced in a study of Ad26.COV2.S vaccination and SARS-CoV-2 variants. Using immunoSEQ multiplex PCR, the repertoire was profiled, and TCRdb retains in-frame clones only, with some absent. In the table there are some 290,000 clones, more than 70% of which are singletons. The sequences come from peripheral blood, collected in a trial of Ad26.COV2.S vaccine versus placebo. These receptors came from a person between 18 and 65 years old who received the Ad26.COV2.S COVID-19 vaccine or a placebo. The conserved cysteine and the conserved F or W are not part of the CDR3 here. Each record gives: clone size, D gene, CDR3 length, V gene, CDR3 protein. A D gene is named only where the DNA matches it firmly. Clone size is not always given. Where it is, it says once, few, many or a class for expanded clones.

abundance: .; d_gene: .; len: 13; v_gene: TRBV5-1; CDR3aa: ASSSNAGGNTEAF
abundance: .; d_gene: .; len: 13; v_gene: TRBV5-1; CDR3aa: ASSSLQGVLYEQY
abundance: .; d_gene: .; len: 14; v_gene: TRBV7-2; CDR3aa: ASSFLAGKSTDTQY
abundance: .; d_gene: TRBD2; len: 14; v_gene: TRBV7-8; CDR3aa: ASRQYSGGGEETQY
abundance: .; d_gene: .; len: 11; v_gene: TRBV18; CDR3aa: ASSPGGGGPQY
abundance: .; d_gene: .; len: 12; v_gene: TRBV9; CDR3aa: ASSVEHTNEKLF
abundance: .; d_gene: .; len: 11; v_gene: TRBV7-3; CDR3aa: ASSADRYNEQF
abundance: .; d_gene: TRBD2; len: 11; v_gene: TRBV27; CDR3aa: ASSSSGEETQY
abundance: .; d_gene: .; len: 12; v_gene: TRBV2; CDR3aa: ASSSGARGREQY
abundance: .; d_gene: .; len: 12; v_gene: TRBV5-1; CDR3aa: ASQKGRTYNEQF
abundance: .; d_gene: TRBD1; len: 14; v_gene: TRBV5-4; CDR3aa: ASSLEVTGGLNGYT
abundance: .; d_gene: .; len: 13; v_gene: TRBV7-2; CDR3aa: ASSFRGQMPYEQY
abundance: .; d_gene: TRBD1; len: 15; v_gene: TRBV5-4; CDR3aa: ASSTRTGEGAKNIQY
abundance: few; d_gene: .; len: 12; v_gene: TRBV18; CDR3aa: ASSPPPGAGELF
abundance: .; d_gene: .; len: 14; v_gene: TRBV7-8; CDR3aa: ASSLVSGALNTEAF
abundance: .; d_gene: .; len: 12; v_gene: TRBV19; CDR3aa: ASSIGQGMGGYT
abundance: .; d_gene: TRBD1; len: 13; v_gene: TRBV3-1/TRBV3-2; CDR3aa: ASSPTGTAKNIQY
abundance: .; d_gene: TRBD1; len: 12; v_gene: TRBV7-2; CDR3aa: ASSADRVLNEQF
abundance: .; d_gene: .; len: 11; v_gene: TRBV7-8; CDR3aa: ASSLEAGTEAF
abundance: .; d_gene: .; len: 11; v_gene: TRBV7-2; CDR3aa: ASSLVRGDEQF
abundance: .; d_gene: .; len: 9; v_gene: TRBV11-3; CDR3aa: ASSLGAEAF
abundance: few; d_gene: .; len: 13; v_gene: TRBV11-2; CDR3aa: ASSLNLAGSYVLT
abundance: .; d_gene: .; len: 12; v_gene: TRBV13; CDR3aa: ASSLVGSTGELF
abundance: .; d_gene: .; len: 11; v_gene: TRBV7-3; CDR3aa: ASSLTHGETQY
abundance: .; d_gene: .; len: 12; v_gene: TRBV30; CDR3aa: AWGYGTPNEKLF
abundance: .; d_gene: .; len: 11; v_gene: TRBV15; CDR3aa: ATSEGDRETQY
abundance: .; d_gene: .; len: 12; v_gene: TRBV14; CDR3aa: ASSQVGGGTEAF
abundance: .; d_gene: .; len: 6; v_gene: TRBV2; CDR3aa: ASRGAF
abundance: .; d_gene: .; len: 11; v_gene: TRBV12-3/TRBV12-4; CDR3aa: ASSFERTDTQY
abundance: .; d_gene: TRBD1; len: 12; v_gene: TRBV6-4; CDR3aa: ASRETGSNTEAF
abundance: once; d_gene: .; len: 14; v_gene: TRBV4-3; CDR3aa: ASSMRRQSLPYGYT
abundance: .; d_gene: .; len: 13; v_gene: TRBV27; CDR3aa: ASSSDSYSNQPQH
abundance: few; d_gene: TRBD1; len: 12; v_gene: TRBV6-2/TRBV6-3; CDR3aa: ASSYEGQGQPQH
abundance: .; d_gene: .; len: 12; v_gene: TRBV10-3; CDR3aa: AISEVGSQTEAF
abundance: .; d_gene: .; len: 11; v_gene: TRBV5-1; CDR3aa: ASSLVPGREQF
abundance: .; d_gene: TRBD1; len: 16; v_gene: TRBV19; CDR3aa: ASSIFFRGQGAKNEQF
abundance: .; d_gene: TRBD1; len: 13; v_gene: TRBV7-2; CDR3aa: ASSSGTGGPYEQY
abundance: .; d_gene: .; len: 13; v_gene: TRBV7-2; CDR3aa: ASSLRGRRTDTQY
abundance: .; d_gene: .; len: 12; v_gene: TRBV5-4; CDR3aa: ASSPPGGRNEQF
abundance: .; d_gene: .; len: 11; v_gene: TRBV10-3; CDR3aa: AITARSGNTIY
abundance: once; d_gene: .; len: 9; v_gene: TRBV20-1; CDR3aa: SAGVNYGYT
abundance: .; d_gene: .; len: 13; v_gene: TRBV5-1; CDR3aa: ASTYDSSGANVLT
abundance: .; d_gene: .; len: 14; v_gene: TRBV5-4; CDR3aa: ASSLIGGPSTDTQY
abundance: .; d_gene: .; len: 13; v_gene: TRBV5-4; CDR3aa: ASSSRASSGNTIY
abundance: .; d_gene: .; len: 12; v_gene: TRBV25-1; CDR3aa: ASSGSINTDTQY
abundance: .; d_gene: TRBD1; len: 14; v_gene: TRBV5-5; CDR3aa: ASSLGPGTANNEQF
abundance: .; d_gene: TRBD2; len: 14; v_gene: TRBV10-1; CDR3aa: ASSDRTSSSTDTQY
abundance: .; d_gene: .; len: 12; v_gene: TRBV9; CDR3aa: ASNKDIWSTEAF
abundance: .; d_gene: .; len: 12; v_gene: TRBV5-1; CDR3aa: ASSSGDPNTEAF
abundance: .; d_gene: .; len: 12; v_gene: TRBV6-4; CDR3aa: AGPSGGMNSPLH
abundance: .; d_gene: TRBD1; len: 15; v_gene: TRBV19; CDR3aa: ASSINQGAAGNQPQH
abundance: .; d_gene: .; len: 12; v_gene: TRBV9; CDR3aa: ASSVENSGNTIY
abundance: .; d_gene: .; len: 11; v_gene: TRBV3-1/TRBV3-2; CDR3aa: ASSQNGRSPLH
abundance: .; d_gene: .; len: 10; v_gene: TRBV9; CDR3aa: ASSGYGNTIY
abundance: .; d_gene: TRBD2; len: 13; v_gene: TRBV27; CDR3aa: ASPYPGLVTDTQY
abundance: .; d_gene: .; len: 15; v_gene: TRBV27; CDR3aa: ASSLSNRQAGTDTQY
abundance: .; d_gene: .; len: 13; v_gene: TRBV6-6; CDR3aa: ASSWGDATNEKLF